These 3 T cell receptor beta chains were all obtained from the same sample, sequenced in a study of OX40 agonist ivuxolimab in advanced cancers. Generated by immunoSEQ multiplex PCR, the TCRdb table keeps only in-frame clones and is missing some. In the table there are 87,000 or so clones, approximately 90% of which are singletons. The sample was CD4+ or CD8+ T cells sorted from blood, taken in a trial of the OX40 agonist ivuxolimab. These receptors all come from an adult with an advanced solid tumor such as melanoma, head and neck, liver or kidney cancer.

This sequence joins TRBV6-5 and TRBJ1-1; no definite D call. The CDR3 extends over 14 amino acids. Germline V gene lookup returns CDR1 MNHEY and CDR2 SVGAGI. V lost 3 bases and J 5 bases, leaving 13 bases between the germline ends. CDR3 in DNA: TGTGCCAGCAGTTATGATAGGATGGGGACTGAAGCTTTCTTT. As protein: CASSYDRMGTEAFF.

The chain combines TRBV7-2 with TRBJ2-3, with TRBD2 identical over 8 bases. With 5 bases clipped from V and 5 bases from J, the junction kept 9 bases outside the gene matches. The CDR3 is 15 residues long. CDR1 is SGHTA, CDR2 FQGNSA, per germline. CDR3 sequence (DNA): TGTGCCAGCAGCACGGGACTAGAAGGAATAGATACGCAGTATTTT. Translating gives CASSTGLEGIDTQYF.

In this sample, this clone turned up once. The CDR3 coding sequence is TGCGCCAGCAGCCAGGAGGTAAACCCTGAAGCTTTCTTT. It specifies CASSQEVNPEAFF. The gene calls are TRBV4-1 and TRBJ1-1; D remains unclear. The ends were cut back, 3 bases at V and 6 bases at J, with 11 bases in the middle. The CDR3 consists of 13 residues. Germline V lookup: CDR1 MGHRA, CDR2 YSYEKL.